This TCR beta chain appears in the sequencing data of a study of blood T cell repertoires in COVID-19. Study-level background: The United States, Italy and Spain supplied acute and convalescent COVID-19 samples. PBMCs, B-cell-depleted T cells, or T cells were the source of the cDNA or gDNA that made up the material.

Original processing methods: Counts of nucleated cells, estimated from reference gene primer amplification, were obtained. The repertoire was sequenced with immunoSEQ multiplex PCR; TCRdb's copy has only in-frame clones and lacks some. D and trimming come from the DNA, and the V and J calls and clone size come from that table. This table holds 80,000 or so clones, 75% to 90% found once. V lost 6 bases and J lost 3; bases outside the gene matches: 3. The CDR3 is 14 residues long. The V gene's germline CDR1 is ENHRY and CDR2 SYGVKD. Input material: peripheral blood. The chain uses TRBV10-3 and TRBJ2-2, with 8 bases that match TRBD2. This TCR derives from a woman in her seventies with acute or convalescent COVID-19. The CDR3 loop is CAISSAGDTGELFF. The CDR3 nucleotides read TGTGCCATCAGCTCAGCGGGGGACACCGGGGAGCTGTTTTTT.